One sample yielded the 12 T cell receptor beta chains listed below, sequenced in a study of shared clonotypes between healthy human individuals. The repertoire was sequenced with immunoSEQ multiplex PCR; TCRdb's copy has only in-frame clones and lacks some. The profile shows over a million clones, around 97% of them singletons. The sample taken for sequencing was naive CD4+ T cells sorted from blood. Subset of the sample: CD45RA+ positively selected. Receptors were obtained from a man aged 30 to 45 in good health.

V is TRBV6-1 and J is TRBJ2-1, with D maybe TRBD2 (6 bases). The CDR3 totals 15 residues. The V end lost 6 bases, the J end lost 5 bases, and 17 bases lay between the germline ends. Germline CDR1 and CDR2: MNHNS and SASEGT. The CDR3 sequence is CASRLAARLNNEQFF. CDR3 bases: TGTGCCAGCAGATTAGCGGCAAGACTCAACAATGAGCAGTTCTTC.

The V gene is TRBV5-5, the J gene TRBJ1-1, with D possibly being TRBD1 (6 bases). Trimming left V 0 bases short and J 1 base short, with 10 bases between. Germline loops: CDR1 SGHKS, CDR2 YYEKEE (reference sequence). This CDR3 spans 15 amino acids. The CDR3: CASSLGGTKNTEAFF. The CDR3 region has the DNA TGTGCCAGCAGCTTGGGAGGGACAAAGAACACTGAAGCTTTCTTT.

This clone was detected once. V is TRBV5-1 and J is TRBJ2-7; a weak D match, TRBD2 (5 bases). The germline CDR1 and CDR2 sequences are SGHRS and YFSETQ. The CDR3 runs 15 residues. Trimming removed 0 bases from V and 3 bases from J, with 13 bases in between. The CDR3 spells CASSLASQNLYEQYF. Written as DNA, the CDR3 is TGCGCCAGCAGCTTGGCTAGCCAAAATCTCTACGAGCAGTACTTC. Drawing the rest from reference TRBV5-1 and TRBJ2-7, the complete variable domain is KAGVTQTPRYLIKTRGQQVTLSCSPISGHRSVSWYQQTPGQGLQFLFEYFSETQRNKGNFPGRFSGRQFSNSRSEMNVSTLELGDSALYLCASSLASQNLYEQYFGPGTRLTVT.

The chain is built from TRBV25-1 and TRBJ2-7; D is perhaps TRBD1 or TRBD2 (5 bases each). Per germline, CDR1 MGHDK and CDR2 SYGVNS. The CDR3 is 13 amino acids. Trimming cost V 8 bases and J 4 bases, with 15 bases left between them. The CDR3 region is CASRRGSGYEQYF. In DNA form, the CDR3 reads TGTGCCAGCCGCCGGGGTTCAGGGTACGAGCAGTACTTC.

V is TRBV6-1 and J is TRBJ2-5; no firm D call. CDR3 size: 13 residues. The germline CDR1 and CDR2 sequences are MNHNS and SASEGT. Trimming shortened V by 4 bases and J by 5 bases, and 11 bases separated the two germline ends. The CDR3 region is CASSVPSPETQYF. Written as DNA, the CDR3 is TGTGCCAGCAGTGTCCCGTCGCCGGAGACCCAGTACTTC.

This rearrangement joins TRBV29-1 to TRBJ2-1, with D tentatively TRBD1 (5 bases). The V gene's germline CDR1 is SQVTM and CDR2 ANQGSEA. CDR3 length equals 14 residues. Between the trimmed V and J ends, which lost 4 bases and 5 bases, there was a span of 15 bases. CDR3 region: CSVGEGASDNEQFF. The CDR3 bases are TGCAGCGTTGGCGAAGGGGCGTCGGACAATGAGCAGTTCTTC.

V usage is TRBV18 and J usage is TRBJ1-2; 8 bases match TRBD1. The CDR3 totals 15 residues. The germline V gene has CDR1 KGHSH and CDR2 LQKENI. V lost 3 bases and J lost 7; bases outside the gene matches: 10. DNA of the CDR3: TGTGCCAGCTCACCTCTTATAAGACAGGGGCCTGGCTACACCTTC. Amino acid sequence: CASSPLIRQGPGYTF.

This chain links TRBV4-2 with TRBJ2-7; the D is unclear. The CDR3 consists of 15 residues. The ends were cut back, 1 base at V and 6 bases at J, with 16 bases in the middle. Germline CDR1 and CDR2: LGHNA and YNFKEQ. For the CDR3, the DNA is TGTGCCAGCAGCCAAGGAAACCACGAACGTTCCGAGCAGTACTTC. Translated: CASSQGNHERSEQYF.

This sequence joins TRBV5-1 and TRBJ1-5, with TRBD1 matching 7 bases. The CDR3 runs to 16 residues. Trimming at V came to 0 bases and at J to 5 bases, leaving 8 bases not matched to a gene. The germline V gene encodes CDR1 SGHRS and CDR2 YFSETQ. The CDR3 coding sequence is TGCGCCAGCAGCTTGGCCCCCGGGACAGATTATCAGCCCCAGCATTTT. Protein sequence: CASSLAPGTDYQPQHF.

This chain joins TRBV5-1 and TRBJ2-7, with 8 bases aligning to TRBD1. The CDR3 extends over 17 amino acids. With 0 bases clipped from V and 6 bases from J, the junction kept 14 bases outside the gene matches. Per germline, CDR1 SGHRS and CDR2 YFSETQ. DNA of the CDR3: TGCGCCAGCAGCTTGGGTTCCAGGGGGCGAGTATGGGCCGAGCAGTACTTC. This translates into CASSLGSRGRVWAEQYF.

Concerning this clone itself: This sample also contains other DNA sequences that code for the same CDR3. The rearrangement uses TRBV9 and TRBJ2-7; D perhaps matches TRBD2 (5 bases). The CDR3 has 15 residues. The germline gives CDR1 SGDLS, CDR2 YYNGEE. Trimming took 0 bases from V and 3 from J, leaving 13 bases between them. This chain's CDR3 is CASSVDSGIFYEQYF. The CDR3 bases are TGTGCCAGCAGCGTAGATTCCGGGATATTCTACGAGCAGTACTTC.

V usage is TRBV28 and J usage is TRBJ2-3; the match to TRBD1 covers 9 bases. CDR1 and CDR2 (germline): MDHEN, SYDVKM. V was pared by 6 bases and J by 2 bases, with 9 bases of the junction left unmatched. The CDR3 is 16 residues long. The CDR3 nucleotides read TGTGCCAGCAGAGAAGCCGGGACAGGGCTCACAGATACGCAGTATTTT. Its protein is CASREAGTGLTDTQYF.